Listed below are T cell receptor beta chains from one sample, sequenced in a study of early T cells in non-severe SARS-CoV-2 infection. Each CDR3 protein gets one entry after TCRdb re-called the 5' RACE reads with MiXCR. The top ten hold around 12% of the sample, which has around 37,000 distinct CDR3 sequences, 8.5% to 10% seen once. Sequencing was done on a sample of whole blood. These receptors came from an adult who was a healthcare worker with PCR-confirmed SARS-CoV-2 infection or an uninfected control (not recorded which). Each CDR3 is given with its conserved first and last residue. The D gene is left open where the match is weak. The listing skips clone size in some rows; elsewhere it reads once, few, many or a size class.

many	TRBD1	TRBV30	TRBJ1-6	CAWSAGQDNSPLHF	TGTGCCTGGAGTGCCGGACAGGATAATTCACCCCTCCACTTT
NA	TRBD1	TRBV30	TRBJ2-4	CAWSVRGTGRNIQYF	TGTGCCTGGAGTGTACGCGGGACAGGGAGGAACATTCAGTACTTC
medium-sized	NA	TRBV6-1	TRBJ2-7	CASTLAGIYEQYF	TGTGCCAGCACCCTGGCCGGTATCTACGAGCAGTACTTC
few	TRBD2	TRBV7-9	TRBJ2-7	CASSALAGGYEQYF	TGTGCCAGCAGCGCCCTGGCGGGGGGTTACGAGCAGTACTTC
medium-sized	NA	TRBV4-1	TRBJ1-3	CASSQETRVYGNTIYF	TGCGCCAGCAGCCAAGAGACGCGGGTGTATGGAAACACCATATATTTT
many	NA	TRBV20-1	TRBJ2-6	CSAAGAPGANVLTF	TGCAGTGCCGCCGGGGCCCCCGGGGCCAACGTCCTGACTTTC
NA	TRBD1	TRBV20-1	TRBJ2-3	CSATGAIGDTQYF	TGCAGTGCGACAGGGGCGATCGGAGATACGCAGTATTTT
many	TRBD1	TRBV7-2	TRBJ2-6	CASSPTGTGGSGANVLTF	TGTGCCAGCAGCCCCACCGGGACAGGGGGCTCGGGGGCCAACGTCCTGACTTTC
many	NA	TRBV6-1	TRBJ2-4	CATLPVRGGKNIQYF	TGTGCCACCCTACCTGTCAGGGGTGGCAAAAACATTCAGTACTTC
few	NA	TRBV16	TRBJ1-1	CASSQSWQNTEAFF	TGTGCCAGCAGCCAATCGTGGCAGAACACTGAAGCTTTCTTT
many	TRBD1	TRBV20-1	TRBJ1-2	CSARDRDRYGYTF	TGCAGTGCAAGGGACAGGGATAGGTATGGCTACACCTTC
many	NA	TRBV11-2	TRBJ1-1	CASSMRQFGTEAFF	TGTGCCAGCAGCATGAGACAGTTTGGGACTGAAGCTTTCTTT
many	NA	TRBV27	TRBJ2-3	CASSLSGGLADTQYF	TGTGCCAGCAGTTTATCTGGGGGGCTAGCAGATACGCAGTATTTT
few	NA	TRBV6-2/TRBV6-3	TRBJ1-5	CASKYSGANQPQHF	TGTGCCAGCAAATACAGCGGAGCCAATCAGCCCCAGCATTTT
NA	NA	TRBV19	TRBJ1-2	CASSLTGDYGYTF	TGTGCCAGTAGCCTAACAGGCGATTATGGCTACACCTTC
many	TRBD1	TRBV6-2/TRBV6-3	TRBJ2-7	CASSSGQGAYEQYF	TGTGCCAGCAGTTCAGGACAGGGGGCCTACGAGCAGTACTTC
few	NA	TRBV28	TRBJ2-7	CASSLRTGMTRYEQYF	TGTGCCAGCAGTTTGAGGACCGGGATGACACGCTACGAGCAGTACTTC
many	TRBD1	TRBV29-1	TRBJ2-5	CSVQGAAETQYF	TGCAGCGTTCAGGGGGCCGCGGAGACCCAGTACTTC
many	NA	TRBV28	TRBJ1-1	CASSPPQGSEAFF	TGTGCCAGCAGTCCTCCTCAGGGATCTGAAGCTTTCTTT
few	TRBD2	TRBV10-2	TRBJ2-1	CASSGTRYNEQFF	TGCGCCAGCAGTGGGACTAGATACAATGAGCAGTTCTTC
many	NA	TRBV20-1	TRBJ1-6	CSASWGANSPLHF	TGCAGTGCTAGCTGGGGGGCTAATTCACCCCTCCACTTT
NA	NA	TRBV25-1	TRBJ1-1	CASTAGAGTEAFF	TGTGCCAGTACGGCCGGCGCGGGCACTGAAGCTTTCTTT
many	NA	TRBV10-3	TRBJ2-2	CAISESRNTGELFF	TGTGCCATCAGTGAGTCGCGGAACACCGGGGAGCTGTTTTTT
NA	TRBD2	TRBV6-2/TRBV6-3	TRBJ2-2	CASSYRGDVNTGELFF	TGTGCCAGCAGTTACCGGGGGGACGTGAACACCGGGGAGCTGTTTTTT
few	NA	TRBV5-4	TRBJ2-2	CASSLGGLRVETGELFF	TGTGCCAGCAGCTTGGGAGGATTGAGGGTAGAAACCGGGGAGCTGTTTTTT
many	TRBD2	TRBV12-5	TRBJ2-2	CASGSRTSWNTGELFF	TGTGCTAGTGGTTCCCGGACTAGCTGGAACACCGGGGAGCTGTTTTTT
many	NA	TRBV5-5	TRBJ2-3	CASSLSRETDTQYF	TGTGCCAGCAGCTTATCCAGGGAGACAGATACGCAGTATTTT
many	NA	TRBV29-1	TRBJ2-3	CSAGDSRSSTDTQYF	TGCAGCGCTGGAGACAGCCGGAGTTCCACAGATACGCAGTATTTT
many	TRBD1	TRBV15	TRBJ2-5	CATSGRDRGHEETQYF	TGTGCCACCAGCGGGAGGGACAGGGGGCATGAAGAGACCCAGTACTTC
once	NA	TRBV28	TRBJ2-2	CASRPSGTGELFF	TGTGCCAGCAGACCCAGCGGAACCGGGGAGCTGTTTTTT
NA	NA	TRBV29-1	TRBJ1-1	CSVGTRNTEAFF	TGCAGCGTTGGGACCAGGAACACTGAAGCTTTCTTT
few	NA	TRBV9	TRBJ1-1	CASSVVSGSTPAFF	TGTGCCAGCAGCGTAGTAAGCGGGTCAACTCCAGCTTTCTTT
many	NA	TRBV18	TRBJ2-1	CASSPSYNEQFF	TGTGCCAGCTCACCCTCCTACAATGAGCAGTTCTTC